This T cell receptor beta chain originates from a study of blood T cell repertoires in COVID-19. Study summary: From the United States, Italy and Spain came samples of acute and convalescent COVID-19. In each case, the material was cDNA or gDNA derived from T cells, B-cell-depleted T cells, or PBMCs.

This table comes from immunoSEQ multiplex PCR, and its TCRdb copy is limited to in-frame clones, with some not included. This table holds tens of thousands of clones, over 75% found once. The V gene's germline CDR1 is LNHDA and CDR2 SQIVND (reference sequence). Trimming left V 6 bases short and J 0 bases short, with 13 bases between. This CDR3 is built from 15 residues. Specimen: peripheral blood. The chain couples TRBV19 to TRBJ2-3; D remains ambiguous. The sequence was collected from a man aged 50 or older with active COVID-19. The CDR3 protein is CASSLDYSSTDTQYF. The CDR3, as DNA: TGTGCCAGTAGCCTAGATTACTCTAGCACAGATACGCAGTATTTT.